This T cell receptor beta chain was captured in a study of vaccination and CD4 T cells after COVID-19. Whole-study context: The cells were exposed to overlapping spike peptides originating from SARS-CoV-2, HCoV-NL63, HCoV-OC43 and HCoV-229E for stimulation.

This clonotype was detected only a few times. Its specificity is unknown. The treatment denotes: roughly 10-day PBMC culture with coronavirus spike peptide pools or control peptides (ViraFEST assay). The CDR3 loop spans 13 amino acids. Germline CDR1 KGHDR, CDR2 SFDVKD. The ends were cut back, 10 bases at V and 4 bases at J, with 13 bases in the middle. Cultured CD4+ T cells had their DNA profiled by the Oncomine TCR Beta short-read assay. Genomic DNA was extracted from cultured CD4+ T cells. A single record per CDR3 protein comes from TCRdb applying MiXCR to the PCR reads. Of around 14,000 distinct CDR3 sequences in the sample, 24% were seen once.

The origin of this receptor is a human donor who had recovered from COVID-19. Sequencing used CD4+ T cells from blood, cultured in vitro, obtained after SARS-CoV-2 vaccination. The chain links TRBV24-1 to TRBJ1-5; tentative D call: TRBD1 (5 bases). Here the CDR3 reads CATAGTVNQPQHF. Here the CDR3 DNA reads TGTGCCACGGCAGGGACGGTTAATCAGCCCCAGCATTTT.